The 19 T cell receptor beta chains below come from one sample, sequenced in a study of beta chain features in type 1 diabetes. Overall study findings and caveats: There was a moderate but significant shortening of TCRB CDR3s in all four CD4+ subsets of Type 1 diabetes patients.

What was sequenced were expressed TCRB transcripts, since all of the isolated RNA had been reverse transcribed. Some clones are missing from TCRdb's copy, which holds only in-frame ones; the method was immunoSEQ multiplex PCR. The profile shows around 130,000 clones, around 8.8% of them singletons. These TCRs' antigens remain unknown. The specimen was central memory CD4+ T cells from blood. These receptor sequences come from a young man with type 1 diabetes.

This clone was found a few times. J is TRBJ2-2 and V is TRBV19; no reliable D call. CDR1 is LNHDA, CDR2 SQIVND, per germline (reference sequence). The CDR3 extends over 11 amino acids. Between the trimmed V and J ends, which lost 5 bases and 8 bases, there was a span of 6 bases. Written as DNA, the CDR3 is TGTGCCAGTAGTTTGCAGGGGGAGCTGTTTTTT. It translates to CASSLQGELFF.

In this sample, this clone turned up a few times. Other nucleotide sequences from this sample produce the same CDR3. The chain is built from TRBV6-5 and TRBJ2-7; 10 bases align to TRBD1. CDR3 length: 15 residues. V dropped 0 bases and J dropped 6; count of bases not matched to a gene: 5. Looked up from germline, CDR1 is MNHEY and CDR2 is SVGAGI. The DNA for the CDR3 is TGTGCCAGCAGTTACTCGCGGACAGGGGGAGGCGAGCAGTACTTC. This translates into CASSYSRTGGGEQYF.

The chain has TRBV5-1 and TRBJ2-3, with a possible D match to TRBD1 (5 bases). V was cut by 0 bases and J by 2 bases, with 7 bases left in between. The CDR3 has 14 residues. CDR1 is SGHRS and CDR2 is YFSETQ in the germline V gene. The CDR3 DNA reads TGCGCCAGCAGCTTGGGCAGGGCCACAGATACGCAGTATTTT. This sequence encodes CASSLGRATDTQYF.

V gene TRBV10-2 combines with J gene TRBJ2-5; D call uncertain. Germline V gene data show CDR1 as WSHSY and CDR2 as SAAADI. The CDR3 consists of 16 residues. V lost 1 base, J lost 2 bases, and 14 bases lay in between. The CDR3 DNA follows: TGCGCCAGCAGTGAGTTGGTGACTGGAGCACAAGAGACCCAGTACTTC. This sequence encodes CASSELVTGAQETQYF.

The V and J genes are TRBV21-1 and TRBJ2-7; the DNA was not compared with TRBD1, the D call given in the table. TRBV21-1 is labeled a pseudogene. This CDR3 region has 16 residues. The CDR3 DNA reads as TGTGCCAGCAGCAGAGAAGACAGGGCAGGATCCTACGAGCAGTACTTC. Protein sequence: CASSREDRAGSYEQYF.

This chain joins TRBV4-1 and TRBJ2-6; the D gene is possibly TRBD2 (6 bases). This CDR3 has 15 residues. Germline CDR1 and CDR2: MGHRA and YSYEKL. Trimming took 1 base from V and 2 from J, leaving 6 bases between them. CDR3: CASSQGEAGANVLTF. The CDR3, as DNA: TGCGCCAGCAGCCAAGGGGAGGCTGGGGCCAACGTCCTGACTTTC.

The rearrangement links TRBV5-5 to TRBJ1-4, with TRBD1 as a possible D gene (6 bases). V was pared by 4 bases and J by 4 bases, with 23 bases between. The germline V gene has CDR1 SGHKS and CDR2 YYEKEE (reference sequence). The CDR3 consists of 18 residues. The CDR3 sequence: CASSPRTVLGGLNEKLFF. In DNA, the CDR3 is TGTGCCAGCAGCCCCAGGACAGTCCTGGGTGGGCTTAATGAAAAACTGTTTTTT.

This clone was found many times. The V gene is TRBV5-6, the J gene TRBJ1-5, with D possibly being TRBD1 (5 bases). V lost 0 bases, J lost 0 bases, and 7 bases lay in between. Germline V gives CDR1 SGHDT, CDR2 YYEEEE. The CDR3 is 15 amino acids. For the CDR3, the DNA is TGTGCCAGCAGCTTGGAGGGGTATAGCAATCAGCCCCAGCATTTT. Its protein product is CASSLEGYSNQPQHF.

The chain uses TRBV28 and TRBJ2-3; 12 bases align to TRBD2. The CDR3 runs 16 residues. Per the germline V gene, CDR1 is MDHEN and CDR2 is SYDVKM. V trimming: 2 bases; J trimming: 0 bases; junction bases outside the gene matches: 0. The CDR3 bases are TGTGCCAGCAGTTTAGGACTAGCGGGAAGCACAGATACGCAGTATTTT. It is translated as CASSLGLAGSTDTQYF.

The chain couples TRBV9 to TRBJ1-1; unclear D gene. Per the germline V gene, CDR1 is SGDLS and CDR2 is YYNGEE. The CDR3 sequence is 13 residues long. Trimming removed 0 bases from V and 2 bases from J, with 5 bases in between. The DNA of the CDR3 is TGTGCCAGCAGCGTAGACAGTAACACTGAAGCTTTCTTT. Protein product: CASSVDSNTEAFF.

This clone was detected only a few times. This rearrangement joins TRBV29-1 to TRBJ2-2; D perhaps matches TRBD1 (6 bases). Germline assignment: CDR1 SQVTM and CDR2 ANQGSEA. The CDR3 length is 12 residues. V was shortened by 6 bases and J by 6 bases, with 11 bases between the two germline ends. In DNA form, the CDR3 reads TGCAGCGTCGATACAGGGTCCGGGGAGCTGTTTTTT. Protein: CSVDTGSGELFF.

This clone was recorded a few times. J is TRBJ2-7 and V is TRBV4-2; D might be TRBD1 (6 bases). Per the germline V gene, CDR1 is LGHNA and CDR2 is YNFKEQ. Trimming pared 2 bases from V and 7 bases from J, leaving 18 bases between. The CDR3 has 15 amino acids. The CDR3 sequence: CASSQPRSGAREQYF. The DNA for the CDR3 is TGTGCCAGCAGCCAACCAAGATCAGGGGCGAGAGAGCAGTACTTC.

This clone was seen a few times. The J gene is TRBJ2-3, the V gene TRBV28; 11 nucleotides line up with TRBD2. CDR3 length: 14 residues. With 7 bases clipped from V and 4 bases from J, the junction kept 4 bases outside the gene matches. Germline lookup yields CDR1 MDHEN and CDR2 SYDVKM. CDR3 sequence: CASISGGASDTQYF. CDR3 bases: TGTGCCAGCATTAGCGGGGGGGCTTCAGATACGCAGTATTTT. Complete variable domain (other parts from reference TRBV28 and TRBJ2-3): DVKVTQSSRYLVKRTGEKVFLECVQDMDHENMFWYRQDPGLGLRLIYFSYDVKMKEKGDIPEGYSVSREKKERFSLILESASTNQTSMYLCASISGGASDTQYFGPGTRLTVL.

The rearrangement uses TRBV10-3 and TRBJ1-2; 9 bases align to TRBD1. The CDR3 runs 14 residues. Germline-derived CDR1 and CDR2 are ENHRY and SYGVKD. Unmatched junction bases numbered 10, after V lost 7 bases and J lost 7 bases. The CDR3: CAITSGDRDPGYTF. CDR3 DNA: TGTGCCATCACCAGTGGGGACAGGGATCCTGGCTACACCTTC.

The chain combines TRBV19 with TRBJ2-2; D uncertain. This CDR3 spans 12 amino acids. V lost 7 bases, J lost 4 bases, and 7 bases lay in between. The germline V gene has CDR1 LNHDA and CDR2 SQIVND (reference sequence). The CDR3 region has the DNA TGTGCCAGTAATCGGTTCACCGGGGAGCTGTTTTTT. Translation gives CASNRFTGELFF.

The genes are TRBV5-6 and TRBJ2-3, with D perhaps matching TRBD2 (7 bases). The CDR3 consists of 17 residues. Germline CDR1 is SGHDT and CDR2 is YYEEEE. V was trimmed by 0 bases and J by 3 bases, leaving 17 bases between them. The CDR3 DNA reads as TGTGCCAGCAGCTTGGTCTCCGGGGGGCGCTGGACAGATACGCAGTATTTT. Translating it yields CASSLVSGGRWTDTQYF.

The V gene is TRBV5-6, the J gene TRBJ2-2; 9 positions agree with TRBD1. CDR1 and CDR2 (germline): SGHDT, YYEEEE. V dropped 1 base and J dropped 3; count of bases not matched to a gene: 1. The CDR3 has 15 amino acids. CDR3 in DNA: TGTGCCAGCAGCTTGTGGACAGGGGACACCGGGGAGCTGTTTTTT. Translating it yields CASSLWTGDTGELFF.

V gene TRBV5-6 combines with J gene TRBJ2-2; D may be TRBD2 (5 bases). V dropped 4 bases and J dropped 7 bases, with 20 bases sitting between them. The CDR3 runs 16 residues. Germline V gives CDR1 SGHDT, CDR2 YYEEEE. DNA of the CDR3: TGTGCCAGCAGCCCACCTGGGAGTAGGTTCGGCGGGGAGCTGTTTTTT. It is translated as CASSPPGSRFGGELFF.

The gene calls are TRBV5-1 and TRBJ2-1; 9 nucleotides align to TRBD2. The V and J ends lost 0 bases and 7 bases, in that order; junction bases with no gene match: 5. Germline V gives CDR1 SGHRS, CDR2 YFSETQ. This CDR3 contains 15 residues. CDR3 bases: TGCGCCAGCAGCTTGGGTCTAGCGGGGTCAAATGAGCAGTTCTTC. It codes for CASSLGLAGSNEQFF.